The next 10 T cell receptor beta chains were all read from a single sample in a study of T cell responses to AZD1222 COVID-19 vaccine. Only in-frame clones appear in the TCRdb table, and some are missing; sequencing was by immunoSEQ multiplex PCR. Of approximately 120,000 clones in the sample, about 90% were seen once. The sample consisted of peripheral blood, taken on day 0 of AZD1222 vaccination. The source of these receptors is an adult in good health.

This clone came up once. The rearrangement links TRBV19 to TRBJ2-1; D is perhaps TRBD1 or TRBD2 (5 bases each). This CDR3 is built from 15 residues. Germline V gene lookup returns CDR1 LNHDA and CDR2 SQIVND (reference sequence). V dropped 7 bases and J dropped 9 bases, with 22 bases sitting between them. CDR3 in DNA: TGTGCCAGTACCCCCGGGATCGCCTCGAGGGGTGAGCAGTTCTTC. Encoded protein: CASTPGIASRGEQFF.

This chain links TRBV18 with TRBJ1-6; no definite D call. The germline V and J ends were trimmed by 3 bases and 7 bases, with 7 bases remaining between them. This CDR3 contains 13 residues. Germline CDR1 reads KGHSH; CDR2 reads LQKENI. CDR3 in DNA: TGTGCCAGCTCACCGAGTGAGAATTCACCCCTCCACTTT. Protein: CASSPSENSPLHF.

This clone was picked up one time. The chain carries TRBV19 and TRBJ2-7; 10 nucleotides match TRBD1. The ends lost 1 base at V and 5 bases at J; junction bases unmatched: 8. Germline CDR1 is LNHDA and CDR2 is SQIVND (reference sequence). This CDR3 has 16 residues. CDR3 amino acids: CASSIAPGQGSHEQYF. CDR3 DNA: TGTGCCAGTAGTATAGCTCCGGGACAGGGGAGCCACGAGCAGTACTTC. Looking up the rest from reference TRBV19 and TRBJ2-7 gives the full variable domain: DGGITQSPKYLFRKEGQNVTLSCEQNLNHDAMYWYRQDPGQGLRLIYYSQIVNDFQKGDIAEGYSVSREKKESFPLTVTSAQKNPTAFYLCASSIAPGQGSHEQYFGPGTRLTVT.

This clone has a single count. V usage is TRBV9 and J usage is TRBJ2-1; D is possibly TRBD1 or TRBD2 (5 bases each). Trimming removed 7 bases at V and 6 bases at J, with 20 bases between. Per germline, CDR1 SGDLS and CDR2 YYNGEE. CDR3 length: 15 amino acids. The CDR3 reads CASSIMPGPSNEQFF. CDR3 in DNA: TGTGCCAGCTCTATCATGCCGGGACCAAGCAATGAGCAGTTCTTC.

This chain joins TRBV4-3 and TRBJ1-1; no definite D call. CDR1 is LGHNA, CDR2 YSLEER, per germline. Deletions cut 0 bases from V and 1 base from J, with 6 bases between. The CDR3 has 14 residues. The DNA of the CDR3 is TGCGCCAGCAGCCAAGATTTGGGGAACACTGAAGCTTTCTTT. Translating gives CASSQDLGNTEAFF.

The rearrangement joins TRBV3-1 (or the pseudogene TRBV3-2) to TRBJ1-5; D is unclear. This CDR3 is 15 amino acids long. CDR1 and CDR2 (germline): LGHDT, YNNKEL (reference sequence). The germline V and J ends were trimmed by 1 base and 7 bases, with 14 bases remaining between them. The CDR3 region is CASSQGNFVGQPQHF. The CDR3 coding sequence is TGTGCCAGCAGCCAAGGAAATTTTGTGGGACAGCCCCAGCATTTT.

This rearrangement joins TRBV30 to TRBJ1-1, with TRBD1 matching 7 bases. The V and J ends lost 1 base and 6 bases, in that order; junction bases with no gene match: 8. The CDR3 loop spans 14 amino acids. Per the germline V gene, CDR1 is GTSNPN and CDR2 is SVGIG (reference sequence). The CDR3 sequence is CAWSAAGQVAEAFF. Here the CDR3 DNA reads TGTGCCTGGAGTGCGGCCGGACAGGTAGCTGAAGCTTTCTTT.

V usage is TRBV12-3 or TRBV12-4 and J usage is TRBJ1-2, with a possible D match to TRBD1 (5 bases). The CDR3 runs 13 residues. Trimming took 1 base from V and 5 from J, leaving 8 bases between them. The CDR3 spells CASSLGRVYGYTF. The CDR3 bases are TGTGCCAGCAGTTTAGGCAGGGTGTATGGCTACACCTTC.

This sequence joins TRBV2 and TRBJ2-7, with 10 bases matching TRBD1. Germline CDR1 SNHLY, CDR2 FYNNEI. The CDR3 sequence is 14 residues long. The J segment lost 7 bases and the V segment lost 4 bases, leaving 7 bases of the junction unmatched. CDR3 region: CASSGGQGVGEQYF. CDR3 in DNA: TGTGCCAGCAGTGGCGGACAGGGGGTAGGGGAGCAGTACTTC.

The gene calls are TRBV30 and TRBJ1-6; D uncertain. Trimming left V 0 bases short and J 10 bases short, with 13 bases between. The length of the CDR3 is 14 residues. The germline V gene has CDR1 GTSNPN and CDR2 SVGIG (reference sequence). For the CDR3, the DNA is TGTGCCTGGAGTGTACTTGGGGATGCATCACCCCTCCACTTT. It yields the protein CAWSVLGDASPLHF.